Each of the 31 T cell receptor beta chains below was sequenced from the same sample in a study of blood T cell repertoires in COVID-19. Clones were read by immunoSEQ multiplex PCR, and TCRdb kept only the in-frame ones, dropping some. The sample has some 180,000 clones; 84% are singletons. Sequenced sample: peripheral blood. The source of these receptors is a human donor in a cohort sampled during active COVID-19.

The J gene is TRBJ1-6, the V gene TRBV7-2, with D maybe TRBD1 (6 bases). The V end lost 3 bases, the J end lost 6 bases, and 12 bases lay between the germline ends. Looked up from germline, CDR1 is SGHTA and CDR2 is FQGNSA. This CDR3 is 15 amino acids long. The CDR3 nucleotides read TGTGCCAGCAGCTTGACAGGAAACCTTAATTCACCCCTCCACTTT. Its translation is CASSLTGNLNSPLHF.

V is TRBV9 and J is TRBJ2-3; the match to TRBD2 covers 8 bases. CDR1 SGDLS and CDR2 YYNGEE come from the germline V gene. The length of the CDR3 is 17 residues. With 0 bases clipped from V and 0 bases from J, the junction kept 6 bases outside the gene matches. The DNA of the CDR3 is TGTGCCAGCAGCGTAGTTGACGGGGGGGCAAGCACAGATACGCAGTATTTT. Translated, it gives CASSVVDGGASTDTQYF.

A word on this clone: Other nucleotide sequences in the sample specify the same CDR3. The rearrangement joins TRBV5-1 to TRBJ1-1, with 7 bases identical to TRBD1. Germline V CDR1 and CDR2: SGHRS, YFSETQ. There are 16 residues in the CDR3. The V segment lost 4 bases and the J segment 1 base; nucleotides outside the gene matches: 10. The CDR3 reads CASSGRAGGRNTEAFF. The DNA for the CDR3 is TGCGCCAGCAGCGGGCGGGCAGGGGGGCGGAACACTGAAGCTTTCTTT.

This chain uses TRBV4-1 with TRBJ2-6; D is unresolved. Germline CDR1 and CDR2: MGHRA and YSYEKL. V was trimmed by 2 bases and J by 2 bases, leaving 10 bases between them. The CDR3 is made up of 16 amino acids. The CDR3: CASSQLLGAGANVLTF. The CDR3 DNA reads TGCGCCAGCAGCCAACTTTTGGGCGCTGGGGCCAACGTCCTGACTTTC.

The rearrangement uses TRBV11-2 and TRBJ1-6, with no clear D. This CDR3 has 17 amino acids. The germline gives CDR1 SGHAT, CDR2 FQNNGV. V was pared by 2 bases and J by 4 bases, with 15 bases between. CDR3 amino acids: CASSLTGSHLYNSPLHF. CDR3 in DNA: TGTGCCAGCAGCTTAACCGGGTCCCATCTTTATAATTCACCCCTCCACTTT.

The chain combines TRBV7-6 with TRBJ2-7; the match to TRBD2 covers 8 bases. The trim removed 5 bases at V and 2 bases at J, leaving 17 bases unmatched. From germline, CDR1 is SGHVS and CDR2 FNYEAQ. This CDR3 is 18 amino acids long. The CDR3 DNA sequence: TGTGCCAGCAGCCTAGGGCTACCGGGGCGGGGGGTCCCCTACGAGCAGTACTTC. The encoded protein is CASSLGLPGRGVPYEQYF. The entire variable domain, with the rest obtained from reference TRBV7-6 and TRBJ2-7, is as follows: GAGVSQSPRYKVTKRGQDVALRCDPISGHVSLYWYRQALGQGPEFLTYFNYEAQQDKSGLPNDRFSAERPEGSISTLTIQRTEQRDSAMYRCASSLGLPGRGVPYEQYFGPGTRLTVT.

This chain connects TRBV6-5 to TRBJ1-1; no clear D gene. The germline V gene encodes CDR1 MNHEY and CDR2 SVGAGI. The CDR3 loop spans 14 amino acids. With 8 bases removed from V and 0 bases from J, the gap between germline ends came to 13 bases. The CDR3, as DNA: TGTGCCAGCGGAAGTAGGGAGGTGAACACTGAAGCTTTCTTT. Translation gives CASGSREVNTEAFF.

J is TRBJ1-1 and V is TRBV10-3; 11 positions agree with TRBD1. V shed 10 bases and J 3 bases; nucleotides not matched to a gene: 4. In germline, CDR1 is ENHRY, CDR2 SYGVKD. The CDR3 sequence is 13 residues long. CDR3 nucleotides: TGTGCCACCCAGGACAGGGGGCACACTGAAGCTTTCTTT. As protein: CATQDRGHTEAFF.

This clone is a singleton in its sample. The V and J genes are TRBV5-1 and TRBJ1-1; TRBD1 agrees at 9 bases. The V segment lost 4 bases and the J segment 4 bases; nucleotides outside the gene matches: 5. From germline, CDR1 is SGHRS and CDR2 YFSETQ. CDR3 size: 14 residues. CDR3 sequence (DNA): TGCGCCAGCAGCACCACGACAGGGGGCACTGAAGCTTTCTTT. Protein: CASSTTTGGTEAFF. Combining the CDR3 with reference TRBV5-1 and TRBJ1-1 gives the whole variable domain KAGVTQTPRYLIKTRGQQVTLSCSPISGHRSVSWYQQTPGQGLQFLFEYFSETQRNKGNFPGRFSGRQFSNSRSEMNVSTLELGDSALYLCASSTTTGGTEAFFGQGTRLTVV.

The rearrangement links TRBV9 to TRBJ1-1; tentative D call: TRBD1 (5 bases). The germline V gene encodes CDR1 SGDLS and CDR2 YYNGEE. There are 14 residues in the CDR3. Trimming removed 3 bases from V and 4 bases from J, with 13 bases in between. The CDR3 protein is CASSATQGGTEAFF. The CDR3 DNA sequence: TGTGCCAGCAGCGCCACCCAGGGAGGCACTGAAGCTTTCTTT.

The chain recombines TRBV10-1 with TRBJ2-3, with 8 nucleotides matching TRBD2. Losses at the gene ends were 0 bases for V and 5 bases for J; bases not matched to a gene: 10. CDR3 length: 17 amino acids. Germline CDR1 and CDR2: WNHNN and SYGVQD (reference sequence). The CDR3 nucleotides read TGCGCCAGCAGTGAGTCCGGGCGGGGGGCCCGGGGAGATACGCAGTATTTT. This translates into CASSESGRGARGDTQYF.

The V call is TRBV19, the J call TRBJ2-7; TRBD1 might be the D (6 bases). Trimming took off 5 bases at V and 3 bases at J, with 14 bases between the two ends. Germline V gene lookup returns CDR1 LNHDA and CDR2 SQIVND (reference sequence). The CDR3 runs to 14 residues. The CDR3 sequence: CASSSRTADYEQYF. The CDR3 DNA reads TGTGCCAGTAGTTCCCGGACAGCGGACTACGAGCAGTACTTC. Combining the CDR3 with reference TRBV19 and TRBJ2-7 gives the whole variable domain DGGITQSPKYLFRKEGQNVTLSCEQNLNHDAMYWYRQDPGQGLRLIYYSQIVNDFQKGDIAEGYSVSREKKESFPLTVTSAQKNPTAFYLCASSSRTADYEQYFGPGTRLTVT.

The chain carries TRBV2 and TRBJ1-4; TRBD1 might be the D (6 bases). V lost 8 bases and J 7 bases, leaving 20 bases between the germline ends. Germline V CDR1 and CDR2: SNHLY, FYNNEI. The CDR3 is 15 amino acids. CDR3 loop: CASDFLGQGLEKLFF. CDR3 coding DNA: TGTGCCAGCGACTTTTTGGGACAAGGGCTTGAAAAACTGTTTTTT.

V gene TRBV6-5 combines with J gene TRBJ2-7, with a weak D call TRBD1 (6 bases). This CDR3 has 13 residues. Germline CDR1 MNHEY, CDR2 SVGAGI. V was clipped by 2 bases and J by 2 bases, with 7 bases between them. CDR3 sequence (DNA): TGTGCCAGCAGTTACCGGGACACCTACGAGCAGTACTTC. Translation: CASSYRDTYEQYF.

The V and J genes are TRBV30 and TRBJ2-7; 11 nucleotides line up with TRBD1. CDR1 is GTSNPN, CDR2 SVGIG, per germline (reference sequence). The length of the CDR3 is 13 residues. The trim removed 2 bases at V and 6 bases at J, leaving 3 bases unmatched. The CDR3 coding sequence is TGTGCCTGGAGTAGGGACAGGGGGTCCGAGCAGTACTTC. Its protein product is CAWSRDRGSEQYF.

The chain recombines TRBV4-2 with TRBJ2-7; D is unclear. Germline assignment: CDR1 LGHNA and CDR2 YNFKEQ. The CDR3 is made up of 12 amino acids. V was clipped by 4 bases and J by 3 bases, with 7 bases between them. The CDR3 bases are TGTGCCAGCAGCCCCTTTTACTACGAGCAGTACTTC. This sequence encodes CASSPFYYEQYF.

The chain uses TRBV7-9 and TRBJ1-1; D might be TRBD1 (5 bases). This CDR3 spans 13 amino acids. Germline V gene lookup returns CDR1 SEHNR and CDR2 FQNEAQ (reference sequence). V gave up 6 bases and J gave up 6 bases, with 14 bases separating them. The CDR3 DNA follows: TGTGCCAGCAGTTCTCAGGGAAACGCTGAAGCTTTCTTT. The encoded protein is CASSSQGNAEAFF.

Only a few counts were recorded for this clone. CDR3 amino acids: CASKWTARGYTF. CDR3 bases: TGTGCCTCCAAATGGACAGCGCGGGGCTACACCTTC. The rearrangement joins TRBV30 to TRBJ1-2, with D possibly TRBD1 on 6 matching bases. CDR3 length: 12 residues. Per germline, CDR1 GTSNPN and CDR2 SVGIG (reference sequence). V was cut by 7 bases and J by 8 bases, with 17 bases left in between.

V gene TRBV4-2 combines with J gene TRBJ2-7; TRBD2 matches at 11 bases. Germline lookup yields CDR1 LGHNA and CDR2 YNFKEQ. The CDR3 is made up of 15 amino acids. The trim removed 1 base at V and 5 bases at J, leaving 4 bases unmatched. In DNA, the CDR3 is TGTGCCAGCAGCCAAGCGACTAGCGGGACAAACGAGCAGTACTTC. Protein sequence: CASSQATSGTNEQYF.

The chain has TRBV28 and TRBJ2-1; 7 bases are shared with TRBD1. CDR1 MDHEN and CDR2 SYDVKM come from the germline V gene. CDR3 length: 12 residues. V dropped 4 bases and J dropped 7; count of bases not matched to a gene: 1. CDR3 nucleotide sequence: TGTGCCAGCAGTTCCAGGGGGAATGAGCAGTTCTTC. Translating gives CASSSRGNEQFF. Using reference TRBV28 and TRBJ2-1 for the parts outside the CDR3, the full variable domain is DVKVTQSSRYLVKRTGEKVFLECVQDMDHENMFWYRQDPGLGLRLIYFSYDVKMKEKGDIPEGYSVSREKKERFSLILESASTNQTSMYLCASSSRGNEQFFGPGTRLTVL.

The chain couples TRBV5-5 to TRBJ2-1, with 9 bases lining up with TRBD1. The germline V gene has CDR1 SGHKS and CDR2 YYEKEE (reference sequence). The CDR3 is made up of 13 amino acids. Trimming removed 4 bases from V and 10 bases from J; junction bases left unmatched: 6. As DNA, the CDR3 is TGTGCCAGCAGCACGGACAGGGGAGACGAGCAGTTCTTC. It codes for CASSTDRGDEQFF.

This chain uses TRBV4-1 with TRBJ2-1, with 9 positions matching TRBD2. The germline V gene encodes CDR1 MGHRA and CDR2 YSYEKL. Trimming removed 5 bases from V and 3 bases from J; junction bases left unmatched: 8. CDR3 length equals 16 residues. This CDR3 is CASSLQAGGGYNEQFF. In DNA form, the CDR3 reads TGCGCCAGCAGCTTACAAGCGGGGGGCGGCTACAATGAGCAGTTCTTC.

In this sample, this clone turned up once. The V call is TRBV13, the J call TRBJ2-6; 10 bases fit TRBD1. The CDR3 is 16 amino acids. Germline CDR1 is PRHDT and CDR2 is FYEKMQ (reference sequence). V lost 5 bases and J lost 2; bases outside the gene matches: 3. The CDR3 is CASSRQGAPGANVLTF. CDR3 DNA sequence: TGTGCCAGCAGCCGACAGGGGGCACCTGGGGCCAACGTCCTGACTTTC.

This clone showed up just once. The rearrangement joins TRBV2 to TRBJ1-3; 9 nucleotides match TRBD1. The germline gives CDR1 SNHLY, CDR2 FYNNEI. V shed 4 bases and J 4 bases; nucleotides not matched to a gene: 8. CDR3 length equals 16 residues. The CDR3: CASSVMGQGLGNTIYF. In nucleotides, the CDR3 is TGTGCCAGCAGTGTTATGGGACAGGGATTAGGAAACACCATATATTTT.

This clone has just one count. The chain carries TRBV3-1 (or the pseudogene TRBV3-2) and TRBJ2-1; 12 bases agree with TRBD2. Unmatched junction bases numbered 7, after V lost 7 bases and J lost 6 bases. This CDR3 is built from 15 residues. The germline V gene has CDR1 LGHDT and CDR2 YNNKEL (reference sequence). Written as DNA, the CDR3 is TGTGCCAGCATGCTCGGACTAGCGGGGAGCAATGAGCAGTTCTTC. Residues: CASMLGLAGSNEQFF.

The chain has TRBV18 and TRBJ2-1; D possibly corresponds to TRBD2 (6 bases). V was pared by 6 bases and J by 6 bases, with 15 bases between. This CDR3 contains 14 residues. Germline CDR1 and CDR2: KGHSH and LQKENI. This CDR3 is CASSLGGDGNEQFF. DNA for the CDR3: TGTGCCAGCTCCCTCGGGGGAGATGGCAATGAGCAGTTCTTC.

This chain uses TRBV7-2 with TRBJ2-7; D remains ambiguous. Germline lookup yields CDR1 SGHTA and CDR2 FQGNSA. The CDR3 runs 15 residues. V lost 1 base to trimming and J lost 0 bases, with 10 bases between them. This chain's CDR3 is CASSLGSSSSYEQYF. The CDR3 nucleotides read TGTGCCAGCAGCTTAGGGAGTTCGAGCTCCTACGAGCAGTACTTC.

The chain carries TRBV6-5 and TRBJ1-6; no clear D gene. The V end lost 8 bases, the J end lost 1 base, and 9 bases lay between the germline ends. The germline CDR1 and CDR2 sequences are MNHEY and SVGAGI. This CDR3 comprises 14 residues. This CDR3 is CASRRGSYNSPLHF. The CDR3 DNA is TGTGCCAGCCGACGAGGGTCCTATAATTCACCCCTCCACTTT.

The chain recombines TRBV4-1 with TRBJ2-3; 11 bases are a match to TRBD2. Germline assignment: CDR1 MGHRA and CDR2 YSYEKL. There are 16 residues in the CDR3. The junction had 3 bases not matched to a gene; V was cut back by 2 bases and J by 2 bases. DNA of the CDR3: TGCGCCAGCAGCCAATCTAGCGGGGGGCTCACAGATACGCAGTATTTT. It specifies CASSQSSGGLTDTQYF.

The chain links TRBV5-1 to TRBJ2-1; no firm D call. V lost 0 bases and J 3 bases, leaving 10 bases between the germline ends. Germline V CDR1 and CDR2: SGHRS, YFSETQ. This CDR3 is built from 15 residues. The CDR3 DNA sequence: TGCGCCAGCAGCTTGGCCGGTAACTACTACAATGAGCAGTTCTTC. Protein: CASSLAGNYYNEQFF. The full variable domain, completed using reference TRBV5-1 and TRBJ2-1, is KAGVTQTPRYLIKTRGQQVTLSCSPISGHRSVSWYQQTPGQGLQFLFEYFSETQRNKGNFPGRFSGRQFSNSRSEMNVSTLELGDSALYLCASSLAGNYYNEQFFGPGTRLTVL.

This chain links TRBV7-8 with TRBJ1-4; no clear D. The CDR3 runs 14 residues. Trimming removed 8 bases at V and 4 bases at J, with 14 bases between. Per the germline V gene, CDR1 is SGHVS and CDR2 is FQNEAQ. In DNA form, the CDR3 reads TGTGCCAGCGGTCTGCGGGCTCTTAATGAAAAACTGTTTTTT. Residues: CASGLRALNEKLFF.